Presented here are 17 T cell receptor beta chains from one specimen sequenced in a study of human T cells and chemical hapten exposure. TCRdb used MiXCR to reprocess the RACE reads, holding one entry per CDR3 protein. The sample includes about 97,000 distinct CDR3 sequences, roughly 27% of them seen just once. As to time point: patch test 3, about 24 weeks after DPC sensitization. The sample's treatment: therapeutic diphenylcyclopropenone sensitization with weekly scalp DPC. The sequencing used whole blood, collected in connection with sensitization to the hapten diphenylcyclopropenone (DPC). The source is a man between 40 and 49 years old with alopecia areata. Some clones in this sample may be carry-over from other donors' samples.

This clonotype was observed a few times. The CDR3 DNA follows: TGTGCCAGCAGGGACAGGGAAGAGACCCAGTACTTC. Amino acids: CASRDREETQYF. The chain uses TRBV6-1 and TRBJ2-5, with 8 positions matching TRBD1. The J segment lost 3 bases and the V segment lost 6 bases, leaving 0 bases of the junction unmatched. The CDR3 covers 12 residues. Per the germline V gene, CDR1 is MNHNS and CDR2 is SASEGT.

The rearrangement links TRBV29-1 to TRBJ1-2; 10 nucleotides match TRBD1. V lost 7 bases, J lost 8 bases, and 10 bases stayed unmatched. This CDR3 is 13 amino acids long. Looked up from germline, CDR1 is SQVTM and CDR2 is ANQGSEA. DNA for the CDR3: TGCAGCGGAAGCGGGACAGGGGACGGAGGCTACACCTTC. This gives the protein CSGSGTGDGGYTF.

The gene calls are TRBV10-2 and TRBJ2-7, with D uncertain. This CDR3 has 14 amino acids. The ends were cut back, 3 bases at V and 2 bases at J, with 11 bases in the middle. Germline V gives CDR1 WSHSY, CDR2 SAAADI. The CDR3 DNA reads as TGCGCCAGCAGTGATGATCCTTGGACCTACGAGCAGTACTTC. This codes for CASSDDPWTYEQYF.

A few counts support this clonotype. The J gene is TRBJ2-3, the V gene TRBV6-6; 12 bases map to TRBD2. The CDR3 loop spans 17 amino acids. Germline V gene sequence: CDR1 MNHNY, CDR2 SVGAGI (reference sequence). V lost 4 bases, J lost 2 bases, and 7 bases stayed unmatched. The DNA of the CDR3 is TGTGCCAGCAGTTCCACGGGACTAGCGGGTATCACAGATACGCAGTATTTT. Encoded protein: CASSSTGLAGITDTQYF.

This clonotype was counted between two and nine times. V usage is TRBV28 and J usage is TRBJ2-7; D gene ambiguous. This CDR3 has 13 residues. Trimming cost V 7 bases and J 5 bases, with 15 bases left between them. The germline gives CDR1 MDHEN, CDR2 SYDVKM. Here the CDR3 reads CASTRVNRNEQYF. CDR3 nucleotide sequence: TGTGCCAGCACAAGGGTGAACCGGAACGAGCAGTACTTC.

This chain uses TRBV7-9 with TRBJ2-1; TRBD2 might be the D (5 bases). The germline V gene has CDR1 SEHNR and CDR2 FQNEAQ (reference sequence). V was clipped by 6 bases and J by 4 bases, with 16 bases between them. The CDR3 consists of 15 residues. The DNA for the CDR3 is TGTGCCAGCAGTCTAGGCCTAGCTTCTTACAATGAGCAGTTCTTC. Translation gives CASSLGLASYNEQFF.

V gene TRBV3-1 combines with J gene TRBJ1-5, with TRBD1 identical over 7 bases. This CDR3 is built from 14 residues. Unmatched junction bases numbered 4, after V lost 3 bases and J lost 5 bases. CDR1 and CDR2 (germline): LGHDT, YNNKEL (reference sequence). The CDR3 nucleotides read TGTGCCAGCAGCCAGACAGGGTGGGATCAGCCCCAGCATTTT. Protein: CASSQTGWDQPQHF.

The genes are TRBV10-3 and TRBJ2-3, with D perhaps TRBD1 (6 bases). CDR3 length equals 14 residues. With 6 bases removed from V and 2 bases from J, the gap between germline ends came to 12 bases. CDR1 is ENHRY and CDR2 is SYGVKD in the germline V gene. The CDR3 reads CAISSQGATDTQYF. CDR3 coding DNA: TGTGCCATCAGCTCACAGGGTGCCACAGATACGCAGTATTTT.

For the CDR3, the DNA is TGTGCCAGCAGCTTAGCAGTTAGGGGCTCTGGGGCCAACGTCCTGACTTTC. Translating gives CASSLAVRGSGANVLTF. The chain couples TRBV7-2 to TRBJ2-6; tentative D call: TRBD1 (5 bases). The CDR3 contains 17 residues. CDR1 SGHTA and CDR2 FQGNSA come from the germline V gene. The V gene lost 0 bases and the J gene lost 0 bases, with 9 bases spanning the gap.

In its sample, this clonotype was seen a few times. The chain employs TRBV6-5 and TRBJ2-1; D might be TRBD2 (7 bases). Germline V gene sequence: CDR1 MNHEY, CDR2 SVGAGI. Between the trimmed V and J ends, which lost 0 bases and 10 bases, there was a span of 19 bases. The CDR3 consists of 16 residues. CDR3 in amino acids: CASSYSSRHREGEQFF. In DNA, the CDR3 is TGTGCCAGCAGTTACTCGAGTCGACACAGGGAGGGGGAGCAGTTCTTC.

This chain joins TRBV5-1 and TRBJ2-4; tentative D call: TRBD2 (6 bases). CDR3 length: 15 residues. Trimming removed 2 bases from V and 7 bases from J, with 16 bases in between. Germline CDR1 and CDR2: SGHRS and YFSETQ. The chain's CDR3 is CASSFDGGRANIQYF. The CDR3 bases are TGCGCCAGCAGCTTTGACGGGGGACGAGCCAACATTCAGTACTTC.

The CDR3 sequence is CSARDLREGTEAFF. The DNA for the CDR3 is TGCAGTGCTAGAGATCTCCGGGAGGGAACTGAAGCTTTCTTT. The chain carries TRBV20-1 and TRBJ1-1; D is unclear. This CDR3 is 14 amino acids long. The V end was cut by 0 bases, the J end by 5 bases, with 13 bases between. Per the germline V gene, CDR1 is DFQATT and CDR2 is SNEGSKA (reference sequence).

V usage is TRBV9 and J usage is TRBJ2-1; 10 positions agree with TRBD2. V shed 0 bases and J 2 bases; nucleotides not matched to a gene: 8. The CDR3 covers 18 residues. CDR1 is SGDLS, CDR2 YYNGEE, per germline. The CDR3 nucleotides are TGTGCCAGCAGCGTAGCTAGCAGGACTAGCGGTACCTACAATGAGCAGTTCTTC. This sequence encodes CASSVASRTSGTYNEQFF.

This clonotype was observed a few times. CDR3 in amino acids: CAISDPVGQETQYF. The DNA of the CDR3 is TGTGCCATCAGTGACCCCGTCGGGCAAGAGACCCAGTACTTC. The V call is TRBV10-3, the J call TRBJ2-5; no clear D. Germline CDR1 reads ENHRY; CDR2 reads SYGVKD. The germline V and J ends were trimmed by 3 bases and 2 bases, with 10 bases remaining between them. The CDR3 is 14 amino acids.

This clonotype was found a few times. The rearrangement joins TRBV3-1 to TRBJ1-2; TRBD1 agrees at 7 bases. CDR3 length equals 13 residues. The junction had 5 bases not matched to a gene; V was cut back by 2 bases and J by 8 bases. The germline CDR1 and CDR2 sequences are LGHDT and YNNKEL (reference sequence). The CDR3 region has the DNA TGTGCCAGCAGCCAACAGGGGGAAGAGGGCTACACCTTC. Its protein product is CASSQQGEEGYTF. The full variable domain, its missing parts supplied by reference TRBV3-1 and TRBJ1-2, is DTAVSQTPKYLVTQMGNDKSIKCEQNLGHDTMYWYKQDSKKFLKIMFSYNNKELIINETVPNRFSPKSPDKAHLNLHINSLELGDSAVYFCASSQQGEEGYTFGSGTRLTVV.

The V call is TRBV29-1, the J call TRBJ2-1; 11 bases match TRBD1. CDR3 length: 14 residues. The ends lost 2 bases at V and 9 bases at J; junction bases unmatched: 6. CDR1 is SQVTM and CDR2 is ANQGSEA in the germline V gene. The CDR3 is CSVEHRDRGSEQFF. The CDR3 DNA is TGCAGCGTTGAACACCGGGACAGGGGGAGTGAGCAGTTCTTC.

The chain carries TRBV27 and TRBJ2-1, with TRBD2 matching over 11 bases. V was clipped by 6 bases and J by 9 bases; unmatched bases: 10. Germline CDR1 reads MNHEY; CDR2 reads SMNVEV (reference sequence). CDR3 length equals 15 residues. CDR3 DNA: TGTGCCAGCAGACTAGCGGGAGAGTCCCAGGGTGAGCAGTTCTTC. Protein sequence: CASRLAGESQGEQFF.